This T cell receptor (beta chain) was retrieved from a study of PD-1 blockade in classical Hodgkin lymphoma. The CDR3 is 17 amino acids. CDR1 and CDR2 from the germline V gene are SGHTA and FQGNSA. V lost 5 bases and J 2 bases, leaving 22 bases between the germline ends. Clones were read by immunoSEQ multiplex PCR, and TCRdb kept only the in-frame ones, dropping some. The sample lists tens of thousands of clones; over 85% were seen once. Each of the patients experienced relapse following autologous stem cell transplantation, and their brentuximab vedotin exposure differed. The receptor comes from a human donor with classical Hodgkin lymphoma. This specimen was peripheral blood mononuclear cells (PBMCs), taken at baseline. This chain joins TRBV7-2 and TRBJ2-7; TRBD1 or TRBD2 may be the D gene (5 bases each). The CDR3 bases are TGTGCCAGCAGCCCCGTAACCGGGACGGTAGAAGCCTACGAGCAGTACTTC. This translates into CASSPVTGTVEAYEQYF.